The rows below give T cell receptor beta chains drawn from one sample of a study of identical twins. One entry per CDR3 protein, called by TCRdb with MiXCR from the 5' RACE reads. The sample lists 1.5 million to 2 million distinct CDR3 sequences; roughly 35% were seen once. What was sequenced was cord blood. Receptor source: a newborn girl in good health. CDR3s include the opening cysteine and the closing phenylalanine or tryptophan. D genes are given only for firm matches. Where a row states a size, it is once, few, many or the class of an expanded clone; other rows omit it.

V gene	clone size	J gene	D gene	CDR3 protein	CDR3 DNA
TRBV12-5	-	TRBJ2-7	-	CASGLELGGAYNEQYF	TGTGCTAGTGGTTTGGAACTTGGGGGGGCCTACAATGAGCAGTACTTC
TRBV15	-	TRBJ2-7	TRBD2	CATSRDLAASYEQYF	TGTGCCACCAGCAGAGATCTAGCGGCATCCTACGAGCAGTACTTC
TRBV6-5	few	TRBJ2-4	-	CASMDIIKDIQYF	TGTGCCAGCATGGACATTATTAAGGACATTCAGTACTTC
TRBV27	-	TRBJ2-5	TRBD2	CASTPGLGSNNEQYF	TGTGCCAGCACCCCGGGACTAGGGTCCAACAATGAGCAGTACTTC
TRBV5-1	many	TRBJ2-5	TRBD2	CASSLPTGTIKETQYF	TGCGCCAGCAGCTTACCCACGGGGACTATAAAAGAGACCCAGTACTTC
TRBV11-2	-	TRBJ2-7	-	CASSLVRGSTYEQYF	TGTGCCAGCAGCTTAGTGCGGGGATCAACCTACGAGCAGTACTTC
TRBV12-3/TRBV12-4	-	TRBJ2-3	-	CASSRIFWDGRLISADTQYF	TGTGCCAGCAGTCGGATTTTTTGGGACGGACGCCTGATTAGCGCAGATACGCAGTATTTT
TRBV2	few	TRBJ2-7	TRBD2	CASRGLAEAYEQYF	TGTGCCAGCAGGGGACTAGCGGAAGCCTACGAGCAGTACTTC
TRBV9	-	TRBJ2-3	-	CRIDTQYF	TGTCGCATAGATACGCAGTATTTT
TRBV5-1	few	TRBJ2-1	-	CASSTTGFTYNEQFF	TGCGCCAGCAGCACCACAGGGTTTACCTACAATGAGCAGTTCTTC
TRBV5-1	-	TRBJ2-3	-	CASSLLGSLRDTQYF	TGCGCCAGCAGCTTGCTCGGCAGCCTGAGAGATACGCAGTATTTT